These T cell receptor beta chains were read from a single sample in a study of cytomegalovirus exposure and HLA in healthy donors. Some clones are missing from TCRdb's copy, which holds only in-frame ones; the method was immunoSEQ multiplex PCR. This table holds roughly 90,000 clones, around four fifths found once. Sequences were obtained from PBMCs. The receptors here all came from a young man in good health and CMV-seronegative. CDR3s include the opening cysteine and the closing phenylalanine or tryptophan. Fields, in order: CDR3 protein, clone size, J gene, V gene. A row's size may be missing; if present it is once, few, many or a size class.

CASSVLSGGPNEQFF | . | TRBJ2-1 | TRBV9
CASSQELAGEGTDTQYF | . | TRBJ2-3 | TRBV4-1
CASRLDRGPEAFF | . | TRBJ1-1 | TRBV5-6
CASSQGGRDRGNEQYF | . | . | TRBV4-3
CASSGQGAHNEQFF | . | TRBJ2-1 | TRBV27
CASSLLLTGAGSTEAFF | once | TRBJ1-1 | TRBV7-9
CASSPGLAGEYEQYF | . | TRBJ2-7 | TRBV5-6
CASMREGGADYGYTF | once | TRBJ1-2 | TRBV2
CASSFRTGVMNEQFF | few | TRBJ2-1 | TRBV11-3
CASSLGTSGGQFF | once | TRBJ2-1 | TRBV11-3
CASSYSAEAPNTEAFF | . | TRBJ1-1 | TRBV6-5
CASSLRGRDGIYEQYF | few | TRBJ2-7 | TRBV11-2
CASSVDPTHQETQYF | . | TRBJ2-5 | TRBV9
CASSLASGYNEQFF | . | TRBJ2-1 | TRBV5-1
CASSRRTGGGGGLEKLFF | . | TRBJ1-4 | TRBV7-9
CATFAGGGQTQYF | . | TRBJ2-5 | TRBV2
CASSPPGQGNEQFF | . | TRBJ2-1 | TRBV18
CASSFRTSGSTDTQYF | . | TRBJ2-3 | TRBV5-4
CASSDGGDGSPLHF | . | TRBJ1-6 | TRBV6-4
CASSPGTAINQPQHF | few | TRBJ1-5 | TRBV19
CASSEYTDQPQHF | . | TRBJ1-5 | TRBV10-1
CASSLWTVNTEAFF | . | TRBJ1-1 | TRBV7-6
CASTLGTVRGYNEQFF | . | TRBJ2-1 | TRBV5-8
CASSIQISGANVLTF | . | TRBJ2-6 | TRBV4-1
CASRVSSGGTRSKEQYF | . | TRBJ2-7 | TRBV10-1
CASSQEVEGSGWQERYF | . | TRBJ2-7 | TRBV4-2